This T cell receptor (beta chain) was captured in a study of blood T cell repertoires in COVID-19. The CDR3 is made up of 17 amino acids. Losses at the gene ends were 0 bases for V and 7 bases for J; bases not matched to a gene: 10. The germline gives CDR1 SGHDN, CDR2 FVKESK. Measured with immunoSEQ multiplex PCR; TCRdb has only the in-frame clones, and not every one. The sample holds about 29,000 clones, approximately 80% seen once. This receptor was obtained from a woman in her 70s with acute or convalescent COVID-19. Sequenced: peripheral blood. V is TRBV14 and J is TRBJ2-1, with TRBD2 identical over 9 bases. CDR3: CASSQDLIAGGPNEQFF. The CDR3 bases are TGTGCCAGCAGCCAAGATCTCATCGCGGGAGGGCCAAATGAGCAGTTCTTC. Supplemented by reference TRBV14 and TRBJ2-1, the full variable domain reads EAGVTQFPSHSVIEKGQTVTLRCDPISGHDNLYWYRRVMGKEIKFLLHFVKESKQDESGMPNNRFLAERTGGTYSTLKVQPAELEDSGVYFCASSQDLIAGGPNEQFFGPGTRLTVL.